One sample yielded the 10 T cell receptor beta chains listed below, sequenced in a study of tumor-infiltrating lymphocytes in primary liver carcinoma. Unsorted whole blood yielded the blood RNA, and germline DNA was also extracted. The researchers produced TCR beta cDNA from around 500 ng total RNA with a constant-region primer. Three nested multiplex PCR rounds of slightly modified ARM-PCR generated TCR beta libraries. Forward primers for TRBV1-TRBV30 and a C-beta reverse primer served the first two PCR rounds, at around 11 cycles each. TCRdb fed the multiplex PCR reads into MiXCR, producing one record per CDR3 protein. The data show fewer than 250,000 distinct CDR3 sequences, with about 61% seen just once and roughly 7% held by the top ten. The sample taken for sequencing was peripheral blood. These receptors came from a woman aged 55-70 years with primary liver carcinoma and hepatitis B virus infection.

This clonotype is medium-sized (0.01 to 0.1%) in the sample. The V gene is TRBV6-2 or TRBV6-3, the J gene TRBJ2-7; TRBD1 matches 8 bases. CDR3 length: 15 residues. The trim removed 7 bases at V and 3 bases at J, leaving 11 bases unmatched. Germline CDR1 MNHEY, CDR2 SVGEGT. The CDR3, as DNA: TGTGCCAGCACCTTTCGACAGGGGCGAAACTACGAGCAGTACTTC. Translation gives CASTFRQGRNYEQYF.

A note on this clonotype: A much more abundant neighbour one base away suggests this may be a read error. The J gene is TRBJ2-3, the V gene TRBV7-9; D is possibly TRBD2 (5 bases). Trimming removed 7 bases at V and 0 bases at J, with 11 bases between. This CDR3 is 14 amino acids long. Germline-derived CDR1 and CDR2 are SEHNR and FQNEAQ (reference sequence). CDR3 in amino acids: CASNFSGSTDTQYF. The DNA for the CDR3 is TGTGCCAGCAACTTCTCGGGAAGCACAGATACGCAGTATTTT.

Concerning this clonotype itself: The junction does not match germline at one end; this may be a read error. This chain uses TRBV4-2 with TRBJ2-5; TRBD2 matches 11 bases. This CDR3 has 15 amino acids. CDR1 is LGHNA, CDR2 YNFKEQ, per germline. CDR3 bases: TGTGTCAGCAGCCTCGGGACTAGCGGAAAAGAGACCCAGTACTTC. This sequence encodes CVSSLGTSGKETQYF.

Concerning this clonotype itself: The conserved closing phenylalanine or tryptophan is absent in this CDR3, likely reflecting a read error. This chain uses TRBV4-1 with TRBJ2-3; D remains ambiguous. This CDR3 is built from 13 residues. Germline CDR1 MGHRA, CDR2 YSYEKL. V was cut by 3 bases and J by 2 bases, with 6 bases left in between. The CDR3 loop is CASSHSITDTQYL. CDR3 DNA: TGCGCCAGCAGCCACTCAATCACAGATACGCAGTATCTT.

This clonotype occurred many times. The genes are TRBV28 and TRBJ2-5; D remains unclear. The CDR3 loop spans 12 amino acids. Germline assignment: CDR1 MDHEN and CDR2 SYDVKM. V was cut by 6 bases and J by 5 bases, with 10 bases left in between. Written as DNA, the CDR3 is TGTGCCAGCAGCTCCGTCAGGGAGACCCAGTACTTC. Translated, it gives CASSSVRETQYF.

As to this clonotype: A read error is possible here, since a much larger clone lies one base away. This chain uses TRBV5-5 with TRBJ1-1; tentatively, D is TRBD1 (6 bases). CDR1 is SGHKS, CDR2 YYEKEE, per germline (reference sequence). Deletions cut 10 bases from V and 0 bases from J, with 22 bases between. CDR3 length: 16 amino acids. The CDR3 nucleotides are TGTGCCTGCATCGAAATGGGCGGGGGCTTGAACACTGAAGCTTTCTTT. Its translation is CACIEMGGGLNTEAFF.

With respect to this clonotype: Germline and junction disagree at one end, which may indicate a read error. The chain employs TRBV29-1 and TRBJ1-1; no reliable D call. The CDR3 totals 12 residues. Germline CDR1 and CDR2: SQVTM and ANQGSEA. Here the CDR3 reads CSGTIGDIEAFF. In DNA, the CDR3 is TGCAGCGGGACCATAGGCGACATTGAAGCTTTCTTC.

Notes on this clonotype: A read error may explain this, as a much larger clone is one base away. The rearrangement joins TRBV11-1 to TRBJ1-1; 9 bases are shared with TRBD1. V lost 4 bases and J lost 5; bases outside the gene matches: 2. This CDR3 is 13 amino acids long. Germline CDR1 SGHAT, CDR2 FQDESV (reference sequence). The CDR3 reads CASSWDRDTEAFF. Written as DNA, the CDR3 is TGTGCCAGCAGCTGGGACAGGGATACTGAAGCTTTCTTT. The complete variable domain, with remaining parts taken from reference TRBV11-1 and TRBJ1-1, reads EAEVAQSPRYKITEKSQAVAFWCDPISGHATLYWYRQILGQGPELLVQFQDESVVDDSQLPKDRFSAERLKGVDSTLKIQPAELGDSAMYLCASSWDRDTEAFFGQGTRLTVV.

This chain links TRBV11-2 with TRBJ1-4, with 7 bases matching TRBD1. V lost 5 bases, J lost 7 bases, and 13 bases stayed unmatched. Looked up from germline, CDR1 is SGHAT and CDR2 is FQNNGV. The CDR3 is 16 amino acids. The CDR3 DNA reads as TGTGCCAGCAGCCCAGGGGGTTCGACATGGAGTGAAAAACTGTTTTTT. It yields the protein CASSPGGSTWSEKLFF. Combining the CDR3 with reference TRBV11-2 and TRBJ1-4 gives the whole variable domain EAGVAQSPRYKIIEKRQSVAFWCNPISGHATLYWYQQILGQGPKLLIQFQNNGVVDDSQLPKDRFSAERLKGVDSTLKIQPAKLEDSAVYLCASSPGGSTWSEKLFFGSGTQLSVL.

This chain uses TRBV4-1 with TRBJ1-2; 7 bases are a match to TRBD1. The germline CDR1 and CDR2 sequences are MGHRA and YSYEKL. After removal of 4 bases from V and 4 bases from J, the junction contained 6 bases not matched to a gene. The CDR3 covers 14 residues. The CDR3 DNA reads TGCGCCAGCAGCCGGGAGAACAGGGGCTATGGCTACACCTTC. Translated: CASSRENRGYGYTF.